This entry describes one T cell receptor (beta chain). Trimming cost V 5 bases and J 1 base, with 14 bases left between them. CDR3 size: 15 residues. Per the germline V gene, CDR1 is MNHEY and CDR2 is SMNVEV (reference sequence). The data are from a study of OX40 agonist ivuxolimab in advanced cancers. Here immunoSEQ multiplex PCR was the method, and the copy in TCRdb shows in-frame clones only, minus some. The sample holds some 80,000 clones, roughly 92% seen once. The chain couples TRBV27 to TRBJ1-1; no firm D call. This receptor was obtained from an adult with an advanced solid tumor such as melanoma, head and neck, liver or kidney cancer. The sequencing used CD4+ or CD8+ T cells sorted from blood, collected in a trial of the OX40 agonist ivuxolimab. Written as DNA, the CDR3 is TGTGCCAGCAGTCCACAGTCTCGACCGAACACTGAAGCTTTCTTT. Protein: CASSPQSRPNTEAFF.